This T cell receptor (beta chain) emerged from a study of tumor and adjacent non-tumor tissue in lung cancer. Background on the study: There were 11 to 13 adenocarcinoma, a couple of squamous cell carcinoma and 1 small cell lung cancer cases. Patients were aged 31 to 76, some 10 men and 4 to 6 women, stage I to III.

This sample's RNA came from whole unsorted tissue. The library came from three nested PCR rounds adapted from ARM-PCR protocols. A single record per CDR3 protein comes from TCRdb applying MiXCR to the multiplex PCR reads. The sample holds 220,000 or so distinct CDR3 sequences, around 71% seen once. Study results and caveats: Tumor TCR diversity, when higher, was linked to shorter survival. Top 100 clones took a larger repertoire share in normal lung.

Notes on this clonotype: Its target is not known. Mismatch with germline at one junction end may stem from a read error.

This CDR3 is built from 18 residues. The V gene's germline CDR1 is MNHNS and CDR2 SASEGT. Specimen: lung tumor tissue. The chain joins TRBV6-1 to TRBJ2-1, with 15 bases identical to TRBD2. The sequence was obtained from a man aged 55 to 69 with non-small cell lung cancer. In DNA form, the CDR3 reads TGTGTCAGCAGTGGTTACCGGACTAGCGGGGGGGCCAACAATGAGCAGTTCTTC. Its protein product is CVSSGYRTSGGANNEQFF.